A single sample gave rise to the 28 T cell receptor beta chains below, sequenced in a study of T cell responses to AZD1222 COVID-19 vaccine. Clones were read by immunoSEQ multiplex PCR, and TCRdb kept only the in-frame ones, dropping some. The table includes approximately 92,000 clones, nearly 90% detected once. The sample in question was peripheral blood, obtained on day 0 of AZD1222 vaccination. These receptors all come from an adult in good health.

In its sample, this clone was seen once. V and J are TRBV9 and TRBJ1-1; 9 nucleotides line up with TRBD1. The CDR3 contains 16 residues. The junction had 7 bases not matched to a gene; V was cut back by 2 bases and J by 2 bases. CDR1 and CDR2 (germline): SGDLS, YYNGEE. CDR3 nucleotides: TGTGCCAGCAGCGTCTCCTTACAGGGGGCTAACACTGAAGCTTTCTTT. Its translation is CASSVSLQGANTEAFF.

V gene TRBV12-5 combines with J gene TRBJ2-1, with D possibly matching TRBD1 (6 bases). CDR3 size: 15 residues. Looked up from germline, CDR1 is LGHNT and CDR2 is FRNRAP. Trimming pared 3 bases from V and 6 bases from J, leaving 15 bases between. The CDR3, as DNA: TGTGCTAGTGGTTTAGGGGGATCCGGGCCCAATGAGCAGTTCTTC. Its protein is CASGLGGSGPNEQFF.

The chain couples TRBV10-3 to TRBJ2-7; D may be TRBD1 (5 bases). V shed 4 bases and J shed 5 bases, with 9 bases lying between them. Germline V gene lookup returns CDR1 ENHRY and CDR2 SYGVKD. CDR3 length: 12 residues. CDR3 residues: CAISGIGDEQYF. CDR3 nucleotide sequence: TGTGCCATCAGTGGAATAGGGGACGAGCAGTACTTC.

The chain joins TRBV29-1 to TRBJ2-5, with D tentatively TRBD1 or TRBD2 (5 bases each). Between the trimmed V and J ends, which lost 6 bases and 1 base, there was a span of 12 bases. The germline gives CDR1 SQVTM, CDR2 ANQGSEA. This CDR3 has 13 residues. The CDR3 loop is CSVRRDGQETQYF. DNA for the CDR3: TGCAGCGTACGTAGGGACGGCCAAGAGACCCAGTACTTC.

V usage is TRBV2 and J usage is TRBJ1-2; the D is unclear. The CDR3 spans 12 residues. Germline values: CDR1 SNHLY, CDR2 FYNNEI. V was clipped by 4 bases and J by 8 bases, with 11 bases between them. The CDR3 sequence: CASSVGLDGYTF. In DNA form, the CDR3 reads TGTGCCAGCAGTGTTGGCTTAGACGGCTACACCTTC. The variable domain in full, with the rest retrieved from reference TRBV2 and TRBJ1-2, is EPEVTQTPSHQVTQMGQEVILRCVPISNHLYFYWYRQILGQKVEFLVSFYNNEISEKSEIFDDQFSVERPDGSNFTLKIRSTKLEDSAMYFCASSVGLDGYTFGSGTRLTVV.

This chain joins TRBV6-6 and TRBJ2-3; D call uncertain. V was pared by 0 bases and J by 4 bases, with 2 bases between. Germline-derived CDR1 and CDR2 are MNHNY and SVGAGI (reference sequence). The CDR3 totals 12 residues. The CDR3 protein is CASSYSPDTQYF. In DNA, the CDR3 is TGTGCCAGCAGTTACTCCCCAGATACGCAGTATTTT.

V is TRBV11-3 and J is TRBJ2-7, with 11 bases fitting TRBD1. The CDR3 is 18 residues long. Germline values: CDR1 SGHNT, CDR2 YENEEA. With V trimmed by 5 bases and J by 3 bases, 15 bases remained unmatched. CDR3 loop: CASSVLSTGTGGYYEQYV. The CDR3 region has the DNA TGTGCCAGCAGCGTCCTCAGTACCGGGACAGGGGGGTACTACGAGCAGTACGTC.

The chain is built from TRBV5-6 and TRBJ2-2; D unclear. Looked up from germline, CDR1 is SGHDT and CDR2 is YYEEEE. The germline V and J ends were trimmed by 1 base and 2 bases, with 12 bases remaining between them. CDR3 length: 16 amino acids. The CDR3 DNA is TGTGCCAGCAGCTTGTCTAGATTCTTTAACACCGGGGAGCTGTTTTTT. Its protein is CASSLSRFFNTGELFF.

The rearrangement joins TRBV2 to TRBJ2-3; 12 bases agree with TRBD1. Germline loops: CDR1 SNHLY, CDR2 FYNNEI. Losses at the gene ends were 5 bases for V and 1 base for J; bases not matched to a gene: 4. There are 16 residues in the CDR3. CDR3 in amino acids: CASSPGQGAGTDTQYF. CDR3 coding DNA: TGTGCCAGCAGTCCGGGACAGGGGGCTGGCACAGATACGCAGTATTTT. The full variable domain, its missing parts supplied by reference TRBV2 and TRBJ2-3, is EPEVTQTPSHQVTQMGQEVILRCVPISNHLYFYWYRQILGQKVEFLVSFYNNEISEKSEIFDDQFSVERPDGSNFTLKIRSTKLEDSAMYFCASSPGQGAGTDTQYFGPGTRLTVL.

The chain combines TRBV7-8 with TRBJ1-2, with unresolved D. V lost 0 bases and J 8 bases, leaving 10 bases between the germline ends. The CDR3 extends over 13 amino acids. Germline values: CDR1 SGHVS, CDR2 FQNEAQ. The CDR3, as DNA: TGTGCCAGCAGCTTAGCTCCGGTGGGGGGCTACACCTTC. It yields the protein CASSLAPVGGYTF. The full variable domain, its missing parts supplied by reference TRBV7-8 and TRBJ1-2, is GAGVSQSPRYKVAKRGQDVALRCDPISGHVSLFWYQQALGQGPEFLTYFQNEAQLDKSGLPSDRFFAERPEGSVSTLKIQRTQQEDSAVYLCASSLAPVGGYTFGSGTRLTVV.

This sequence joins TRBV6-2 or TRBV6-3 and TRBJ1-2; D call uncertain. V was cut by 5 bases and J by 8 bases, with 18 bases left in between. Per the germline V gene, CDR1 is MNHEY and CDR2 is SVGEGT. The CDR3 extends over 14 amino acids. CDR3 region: CASSRDLTRGGYTF. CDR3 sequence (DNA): TGTGCCAGCAGTCGCGACTTGACGCGGGGAGGCTACACCTTC.

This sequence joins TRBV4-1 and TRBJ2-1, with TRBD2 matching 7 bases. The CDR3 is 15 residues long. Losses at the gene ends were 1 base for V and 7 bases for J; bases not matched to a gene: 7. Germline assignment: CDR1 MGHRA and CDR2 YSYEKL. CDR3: CASSQVGEGRNEQFF. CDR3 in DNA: TGCGCCAGCAGCCAAGTGGGGGAGGGCCGGAATGAGCAGTTCTTC.

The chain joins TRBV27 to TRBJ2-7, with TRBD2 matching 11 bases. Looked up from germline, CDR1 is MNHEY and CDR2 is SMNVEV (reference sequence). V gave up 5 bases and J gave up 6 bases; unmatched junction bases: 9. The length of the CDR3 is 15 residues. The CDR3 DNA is TGTGCCAGCAGTCCGTTGACTAGCGGGGATGGCGAGCAGTACTTC. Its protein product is CASSPLTSGDGEQYF.

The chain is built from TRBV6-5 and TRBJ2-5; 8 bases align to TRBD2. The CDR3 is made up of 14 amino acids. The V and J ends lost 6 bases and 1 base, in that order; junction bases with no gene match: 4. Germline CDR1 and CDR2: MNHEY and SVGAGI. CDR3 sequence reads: CASSLLAVQETQYF. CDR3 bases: TGTGCCAGCAGCCTACTAGCGGTCCAAGAGACCCAGTACTTC.

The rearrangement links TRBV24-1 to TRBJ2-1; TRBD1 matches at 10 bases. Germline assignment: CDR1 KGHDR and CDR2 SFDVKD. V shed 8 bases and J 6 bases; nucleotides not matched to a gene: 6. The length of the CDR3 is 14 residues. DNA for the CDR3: TGTGCCACCAATCGGGGACAGGGGACCAATGAGCAGTTCTTC. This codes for CATNRGQGTNEQFF.

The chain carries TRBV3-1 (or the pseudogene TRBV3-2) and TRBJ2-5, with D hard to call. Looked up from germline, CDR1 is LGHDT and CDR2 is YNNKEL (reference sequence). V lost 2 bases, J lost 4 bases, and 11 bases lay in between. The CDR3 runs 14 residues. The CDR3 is CASSQRPLRETQYF. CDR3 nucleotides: TGTGCCAGCAGCCAAAGGCCTTTGAGAGAGACCCAGTACTTC.

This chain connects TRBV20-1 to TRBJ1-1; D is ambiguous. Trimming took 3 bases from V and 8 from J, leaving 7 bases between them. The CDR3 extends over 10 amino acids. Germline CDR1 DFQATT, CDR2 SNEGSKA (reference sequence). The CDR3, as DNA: TGCAGTGCTAGTGACGGCGAAGCTTTCTTT. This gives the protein CSASDGEAFF.

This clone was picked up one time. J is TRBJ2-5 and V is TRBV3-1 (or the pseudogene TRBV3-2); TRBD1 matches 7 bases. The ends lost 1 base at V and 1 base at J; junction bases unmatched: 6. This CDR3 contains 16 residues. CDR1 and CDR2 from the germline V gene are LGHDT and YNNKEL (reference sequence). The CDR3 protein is CASSQAPGQTQETQYF. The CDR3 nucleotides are TGTGCCAGCAGCCAAGCCCCGGGACAGACCCAAGAGACCCAGTACTTC.

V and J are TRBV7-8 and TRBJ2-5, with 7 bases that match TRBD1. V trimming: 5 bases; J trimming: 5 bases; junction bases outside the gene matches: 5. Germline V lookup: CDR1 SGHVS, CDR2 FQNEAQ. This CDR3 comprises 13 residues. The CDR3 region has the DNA TGTGCCAGCAGCCTGACAGGGCCGGAGACCCAGTACTTC. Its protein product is CASSLTGPETQYF.

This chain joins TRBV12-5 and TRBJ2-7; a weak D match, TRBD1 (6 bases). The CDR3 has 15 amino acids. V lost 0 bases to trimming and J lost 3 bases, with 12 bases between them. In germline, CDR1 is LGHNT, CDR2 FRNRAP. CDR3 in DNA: TGTGCTAGTGGTTTGGTACTATCGGACAGCTACGAGCAGTACTTC. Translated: CASGLVLSDSYEQYF.

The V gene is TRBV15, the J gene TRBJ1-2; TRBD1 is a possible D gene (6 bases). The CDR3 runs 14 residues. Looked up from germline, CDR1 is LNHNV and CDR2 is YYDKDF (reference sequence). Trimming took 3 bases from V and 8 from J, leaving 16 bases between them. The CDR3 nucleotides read TGTGCCACCAGCAGCGACAGGCCCCCGCGGGGCTACACCTTC. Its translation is CATSSDRPPRGYTF.

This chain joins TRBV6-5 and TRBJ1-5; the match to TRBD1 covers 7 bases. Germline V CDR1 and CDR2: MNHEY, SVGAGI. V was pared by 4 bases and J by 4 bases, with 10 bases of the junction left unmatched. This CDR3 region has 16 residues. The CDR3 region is CASSSLKTGPNQPQHF. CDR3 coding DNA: TGTGCCAGCAGTTCATTGAAGACAGGGCCAAATCAGCCCCAGCATTTT.

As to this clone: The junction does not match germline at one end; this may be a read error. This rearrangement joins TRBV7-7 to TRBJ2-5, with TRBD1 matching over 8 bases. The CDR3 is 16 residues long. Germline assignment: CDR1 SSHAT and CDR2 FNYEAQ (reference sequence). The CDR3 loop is CASSLGTGDPQETQYF. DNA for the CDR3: TGTGCTAGCAGCCTAGGGACAGGAGACCCCCAAGAGACCCAGTACTTC.

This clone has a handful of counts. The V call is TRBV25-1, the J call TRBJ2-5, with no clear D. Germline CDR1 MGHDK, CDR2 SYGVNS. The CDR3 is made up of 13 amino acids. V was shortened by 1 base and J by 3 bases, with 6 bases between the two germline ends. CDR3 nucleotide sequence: TGTGCCAGCAGTGAATCGACGGAAGAGACCCAGTACTTC. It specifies CASSESTEETQYF.

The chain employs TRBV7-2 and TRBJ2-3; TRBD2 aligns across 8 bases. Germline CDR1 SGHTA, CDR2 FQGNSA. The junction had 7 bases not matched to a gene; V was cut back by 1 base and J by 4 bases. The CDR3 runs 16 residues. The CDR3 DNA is TGTGCCAGCAGCTTAGGTGCGGGGGGCCGGGCAGATACGCAGTATTTT. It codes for CASSLGAGGRADTQYF.

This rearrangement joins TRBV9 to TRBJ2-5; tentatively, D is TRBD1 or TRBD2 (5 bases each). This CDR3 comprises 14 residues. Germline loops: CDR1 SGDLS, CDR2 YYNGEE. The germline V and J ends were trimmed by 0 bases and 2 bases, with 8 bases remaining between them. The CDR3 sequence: CASSVGGDQETQYF. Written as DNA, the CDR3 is TGTGCCAGCAGCGTAGGAGGGGATCAAGAGACCCAGTACTTC.

Here the CDR3 reads CASSITQGLGGYTF. The CDR3 DNA sequence: TGTGCCAGCAGCATTACCCAGGGATTAGGGGGCTACACCTTC. This chain uses TRBV7-2 with TRBJ1-2, with a weak D call TRBD1 (5 bases). The CDR3 has 14 amino acids. Trimming cost V 5 bases and J 8 bases, with 18 bases left between them. The V gene's germline CDR1 is SGHTA and CDR2 FQGNSA.

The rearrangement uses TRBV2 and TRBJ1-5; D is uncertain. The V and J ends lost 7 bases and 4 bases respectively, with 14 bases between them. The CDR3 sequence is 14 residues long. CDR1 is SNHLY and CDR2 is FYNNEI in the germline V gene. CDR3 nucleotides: TGTGCCAGCAAAATAACAGAAATTAATCAGCCCCAGCATTTT. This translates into CASKITEINQPQHF.